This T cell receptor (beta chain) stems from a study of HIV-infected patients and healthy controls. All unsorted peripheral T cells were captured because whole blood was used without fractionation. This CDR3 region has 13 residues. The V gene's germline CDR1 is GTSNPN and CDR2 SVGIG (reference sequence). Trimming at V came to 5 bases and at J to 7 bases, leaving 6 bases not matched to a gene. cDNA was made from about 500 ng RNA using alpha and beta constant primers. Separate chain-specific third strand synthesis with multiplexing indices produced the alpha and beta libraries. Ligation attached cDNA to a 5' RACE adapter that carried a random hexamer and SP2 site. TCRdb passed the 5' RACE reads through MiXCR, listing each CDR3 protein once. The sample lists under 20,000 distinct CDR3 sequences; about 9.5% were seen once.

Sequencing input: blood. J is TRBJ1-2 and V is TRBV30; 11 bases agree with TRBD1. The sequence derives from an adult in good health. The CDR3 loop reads CAWGTGGLRGYTF. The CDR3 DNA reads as TGTGCCTGGGGGACAGGGGGATTGCGTGGCTACACCTTC.